The 5 T cell receptor beta chains in this list originate from one sample, sequenced in a study of cytomegalovirus exposure and HLA in healthy donors. The PCR used 60 Vbeta and 13 Jbeta primers. The table came from immunoSEQ multiplex PCR; TCRdb's copy has only in-frame clones and leaves some out. The top ten hold 1.5% to 2.5% of the sample, which has a few hundred thousand clones, approximately 84% seen once. The sequenced sample was PBMCs. Source of these receptors: a woman aged 40 to 49 in good health and CMV-seropositive.

The J gene is TRBJ1-4, the V gene TRBV6-1, with D unclear. Germline V lookup: CDR1 MNHNS, CDR2 SASEGT. The CDR3 runs to 16 residues. Trimming pared 4 bases from V and 6 bases from J, leaving 18 bases between. Written as DNA, the CDR3 is TGTGCCAGCAGTGGGGGATCTCCCAAGAGGGATGAAAAACTGTTTTTT. It codes for CASSGGSPKRDEKLFF.

The chain uses TRBV6-6 and TRBJ2-7; no firm D call. This CDR3 has 12 residues. The germline V gene encodes CDR1 MNHNY and CDR2 SVGAGI (reference sequence). V was shortened by 7 bases and J by 3 bases, with 10 bases between the two germline ends. The CDR3 is CASNIQSYEQYF. CDR3 bases: TGTGCCAGCAACATACAGAGCTACGAGCAGTACTTC.

The DNA for the CDR3 is TGTGCCAGTAGTATTTTTAGAGGCGCCTACGAGCAGTACTTC. Translating gives CASSIFRGAYEQYF. The chain joins TRBV19 to TRBJ2-7; D is uncertain. There are 14 residues in the CDR3. From germline, CDR1 is LNHDA and CDR2 SQIVND (reference sequence). V was shortened by 3 bases and J by 2 bases, with 11 bases between the two germline ends.

The chain couples TRBV14 to TRBJ2-3, with 7 nucleotides matching TRBD2. The CDR3 length is 15 residues. Trimming cost V 6 bases and J 0 bases; bases outside gene matches: 6. From germline, CDR1 is SGHDN and CDR2 FVKESK. This CDR3 is CASSQSGTSTDTQYF. CDR3 coding DNA: TGTGCCAGCAGTCAAAGCGGGACTAGCACAGATACGCAGTATTTT.

This chain joins TRBV15 and TRBJ2-7; TRBD2 is a possible D gene (5 bases). The V gene's germline CDR1 is LNHNV and CDR2 YYDKDF (reference sequence). CDR3 length: 15 residues. V was trimmed by 3 bases and J by 12 bases, leaving 24 bases between them. Here the CDR3 DNA reads TGTGCCACCAGCAGTAGAGCACAAGGAGGTAGTTCTTGGTACTTC. Protein: CATSSRAQGGSSWYF.